This T cell receptor (beta chain) was captured in a study of cytomegalovirus exposure and HLA in healthy donors. Study as a whole: The 90 to 150 validation repertoires were produced on the same platform as the roughly 660 repertoires of the first cohort. This was reported in a later analysis. The study's findings and limits: Both high specificity and high sensitivity reportedly marked the classifier's diagnosis of cytomegalovirus status. Most TCR sequences showed up rarely, but some public TCRs showed up in many donors.

V was clipped by 7 bases and J by 5 bases; unmatched bases: 8. CDR1 is SGHTS and CDR2 is YDEGEE in the germline V gene. The CDR3 sequence is 15 residues long. Concerning this clone itself: Its target is unknown.

Profiling relied on immunoSEQ multiplex PCR, and the TCRdb table lists in-frame clones only, not all of them. The profile shows about 120,000 clones, roughly 90% of them singletons. This clonotype originated in a woman between 18 and 29 years old in good health and CMV-seropositive. This chain connects TRBV5-8 to TRBJ2-2; TRBD1 matches 10 bases. Sequenced material: PBMCs. The CDR3 bases are TGTGCCAGCGGGGACGACAGGGGGCGGACCGGGGAGCTGTTTTTT. This translates into CASGDDRGRTGELFF. Variable domain in full (rest from reference TRBV5-8 and TRBJ2-2): EAGVTQSPTHLIKTRGQQATLRCSPISGHTSVYWYQQALGLGLQFLLWYDEGEERNRGNFPPRFSGRQFPNYSSELNVNALELEDSALYLCASGDDRGRTGELFFGEGSRLTVL.